One and the same sample provided the 28 T cell receptor beta chains below, sequenced in a study of T cell responses to AZD1222 COVID-19 vaccine. Only in-frame clones appear in the TCRdb table, and some are missing; sequencing was by immunoSEQ multiplex PCR. The sample includes around 130,000 clones, 70% to 90% of them seen just once. Sequencing used peripheral blood, obtained 28 days after the second AZD1222 dose. Receptor source: an adult who received the AZD1222 COVID-19 vaccine.

The chain uses TRBV11-2 and TRBJ2-6; possibly TRBD1 for D (6 bases). From germline, CDR1 is SGHAT and CDR2 FQNNGV. There are 18 residues in the CDR3. The V and J ends lost 3 bases and 3 bases respectively, with 18 bases between them. The DNA of the CDR3 is TGTGCCAGCAGCTTCTCGAGGGGGTCCAATAGTGGGGCCAACGTCCTGACTTTC. Translating it yields CASSFSRGSNSGANVLTF.

This clone was observed a handful of times. The chain is built from TRBV7-3 and TRBJ1-3; D uncertain. Trimming removed 6 bases at V and 4 bases at J, with 10 bases between. Germline CDR1 reads SGHTA; CDR2 reads FQGTGA. This CDR3 region has 13 residues. The CDR3 DNA sequence: TGTGCCAGCAGGGCAGCCGGCGGAAACACCATATATTTT. It encodes CASRAAGGNTIYF.

The chain is built from TRBV19 and TRBJ1-1; tentative D call: TRBD1 (5 bases). This CDR3 region has 14 residues. The ends were cut back, 6 bases at V and 7 bases at J, with 18 bases in the middle. CDR1 and CDR2 from the germline V gene are LNHDA and SQIVND (reference sequence). CDR3 loop: CASSKTGLNHEAFF. CDR3 DNA: TGTGCCAGTAGCAAAACAGGACTGAATCATGAAGCTTTCTTT. Drawing the rest from reference TRBV19 and TRBJ1-1, the complete variable domain is DGGITQSPKYLFRKEGQNVTLSCEQNLNHDAMYWYRQDPGQGLRLIYYSQIVNDFQKGDIAEGYSVSREKKESFPLTVTSAQKNPTAFYLCASSKTGLNHEAFFGQGTRLTVV.

V and J are TRBV4-1 and TRBJ2-3; 8 bases map to TRBD1. The CDR3 is 13 amino acids. With V trimmed by 5 bases and J by 6 bases, 4 bases remained unmatched. Looked up from germline, CDR1 is MGHRA and CDR2 is YSYEKL. CDR3 amino acids: CASSTGQGDTQYF. The CDR3 DNA reads TGCGCCAGCAGCACTGGACAGGGCGATACGCAGTATTTT.

The CDR3 spells CASSLGRAPVQQYF. The CDR3 nucleotides are TGTGCCAGCAGCCTCGGCCGGGCTCCGGTCCAGCAGTACTTC. V is TRBV27 and J is TRBJ2-7; no firm D call. CDR1 is MNHEY, CDR2 SMNVEV, per germline (reference sequence). The ends were cut back, 6 bases at V and 8 bases at J, with 20 bases in the middle. The CDR3 contains 14 residues.

V gene TRBV6-5 combines with J gene TRBJ1-6; possible D gene TRBD1, 5 bases. This CDR3 is 15 amino acids long. Trimming left V 5 bases short and J 7 bases short, with 15 bases between. Germline V gene data show CDR1 as MNHEY and CDR2 as SVGAGI. The CDR3 DNA follows: TGTGCCAGCAGTCTAGCAGGGACGGAGAATTCACCCCTCCACTTT. Its translation: CASSLAGTENSPLHF.

V usage is TRBV10-2 and J usage is TRBJ2-3; 7 bases line up with TRBD2. V gave up 7 bases and J gave up 2 bases; unmatched junction bases: 6. CDR3 length: 14 residues. Per the germline V gene, CDR1 is WSHSY and CDR2 is SAAADI. CDR3 in DNA: TGCGCCAGCACCCCGCTAGCGGCCACAGATACGCAGTATTTT. Translating it yields CASTPLAATDTQYF.

This clone has a single count. This chain links TRBV18 with TRBJ1-1; D unclear. The CDR3 has 12 amino acids. V was shortened by 3 bases and J by 8 bases, with 10 bases between the two germline ends. Per the germline V gene, CDR1 is KGHSH and CDR2 is LQKENI. CDR3 sequence reads: CASSPVASEAFF. CDR3 sequence (DNA): TGTGCCAGCTCACCCGTGGCTTCGGAAGCTTTCTTT.

The V gene is TRBV24-1, the J gene TRBJ2-3; 8 bases line up with TRBD2. This CDR3 is built from 14 residues. With 7 bases clipped from V and 5 bases from J, the junction kept 7 bases outside the gene matches. Germline V lookup: CDR1 KGHDR, CDR2 SFDVKD. This CDR3 reads CATRGAGAQDTQYF. CDR3 DNA sequence: TGTGCCACCAGGGGAGCGGGAGCACAAGATACGCAGTATTTT.

This clone has a single count. This sequence joins TRBV7-2 and TRBJ1-2, with 10 bases that match TRBD1. Germline V lookup: CDR1 SGHTA, CDR2 FQGNSA. The ends lost 5 bases at V and 7 bases at J; junction bases unmatched: 7. The length of the CDR3 is 14 residues. The CDR3 DNA reads as TGTGCCAGCAGCAAGCGGGACAGGGGAAGTGGCTACACCTTC. Translating gives CASSKRDRGSGYTF. Full variable domain (missing parts from reference TRBV7-2 and TRBJ1-2): GAGVSQSPSNKVTEKGKDVELRCDPISGHTALYWYRQSLGQGLEFLIYFQGNSAPDKSGLPSDRFSAERTGGSVSTLTIQRTQQEDSAVYLCASSKRDRGSGYTFGSGTRLTVV.

The chain has TRBV6-5 and TRBJ1-1; D possibly corresponds to TRBD1 (5 bases). V lost 4 bases and J lost 4, with 16 bases in between. The CDR3 is made up of 15 amino acids. CDR1 is MNHEY and CDR2 is SVGAGI in the germline V gene. In DNA form, the CDR3 reads TGTGCCAGCAGTTCCTTCGGGGCGCCAGGCACTGAAGCTTTCTTT. It yields the protein CASSSFGAPGTEAFF.

The V call is TRBV10-3, the J call TRBJ2-7; D is undetermined. Germline loops: CDR1 ENHRY, CDR2 SYGVKD. V was trimmed by 0 bases and J by 2 bases, leaving 8 bases between them. This CDR3 spans 14 amino acids. Here the CDR3 DNA reads TGTGCCATCAGTGAGTCGGTACGGCCCTACGAGCAGTACTTC. Amino acid sequence: CAISESVRPYEQYF.

The chain couples TRBV10-1 to TRBJ2-1; D unclear. V was clipped by 8 bases and J by 5 bases, with 16 bases between them. The V gene's germline CDR1 is WNHNN and CDR2 SYGVQD (reference sequence). The CDR3 loop spans 14 amino acids. The CDR3 loop is CASSLTQVNNEQFF. CDR3 bases: TGCGCCAGCTCCCTTACGCAAGTTAACAATGAGCAGTTCTTC.

The chain recombines TRBV3-1 (or the pseudogene TRBV3-2) with TRBJ1-4; D is unresolved. Germline V CDR1 and CDR2: LGHDT, YNNKEL (reference sequence). Trimming removed 0 bases from V and 10 bases from J, with 15 bases in between. The CDR3 extends over 15 amino acids. The CDR3 DNA follows: TGTGCCAGCAGCCAAGATAGTGATCGGGCCGGAAAACTGTTTTTT. Protein product: CASSQDSDRAGKLFF.

The chain has TRBV5-4 and TRBJ1-6; D possibly corresponds to TRBD1 (6 bases). V shed 7 bases and J shed 7 bases, with 12 bases lying between them. Looked up from germline, CDR1 is SGHNT and CDR2 is YYREEE (reference sequence). This CDR3 has 13 residues. CDR3 protein: CASQPTGNSPLHF. The CDR3 DNA is TGTGCCAGCCAACCTACAGGGAATTCACCCCTCCACTTT. Full variable domain (rest looked up from reference TRBV5-4 and TRBJ1-6): ETGVTQSPTHLIKTRGQQVTLRCSSQSGHNTVSWYQQALGQGPQFIFQYYREEENGRGNFPPRFSGLQFPNYSSELNVNALELDDSALYLCASQPTGNSPLHFGNGTRLTVT.

The chain uses TRBV10-3 and TRBJ2-3; 7 bases are shared with TRBD1. Looked up from germline, CDR1 is ENHRY and CDR2 is SYGVKD. Unmatched junction bases numbered 4, after V lost 5 bases and J lost 2 bases. The CDR3 length is 14 residues. The CDR3, as DNA: TGTGCCATCAGTAGGGACAGCTCCACAGATACGCAGTATTTT. This codes for CAISRDSSTDTQYF.

This chain joins TRBV5-8 and TRBJ2-7; D gene uncertain. Germline V lookup: CDR1 SGHTS, CDR2 YDEGEE. V was cut by 0 bases and J by 0 bases, with 10 bases left in between. There are 15 residues in the CDR3. CDR3 DNA: TGTGCCAGCAGCTTGGTACTCCAGGACTCCTACGAGCAGTACTTC. Its protein product is CASSLVLQDSYEQYF.

The rearrangement joins TRBV6-5 to TRBJ2-5; D unresolved. V lost 0 bases, J lost 5 bases, and 7 bases lay in between. The germline V gene has CDR1 MNHEY and CDR2 SVGAGI. The CDR3 loop spans 13 amino acids. The CDR3 DNA follows: TGTGCCAGCAGTTACTCAGGGCGGGAGACCCAGTACTTC. This encodes CASSYSGRETQYF.

In its sample, this clone was seen a few times. A much larger clone sits a single nucleotide away, making a read error possible. The same CDR3 is also encoded by other DNA sequences in this sample. This chain uses TRBV4-2 with TRBJ2-2; 8 bases are shared with TRBD2. This CDR3 is built from 16 residues. CDR1 and CDR2 (germline): LGHNA, YNFKEQ. The CDR3 is CASTQARGGLSGELFF. Written as DNA, the CDR3 is TGTGCCAGCACCCAAGCCCGGGGGGGGTTGTCCGGGGAGCTGTTTTTT.

In regard to this clone: At one end, the junction sequence differs from germline, possibly due to a read error. V usage is TRBV19 and J usage is TRBJ1-5, with 11 bases identical to TRBD1. The CDR3 has 20 residues. Germline-derived CDR1 and CDR2 are LNHDA and SQIVND (reference sequence). Here the CDR3 reads CASSLVGDRGFSASNQLQHF. CDR3 nucleotide sequence: TGTGCCAGTAGTCTAGTGGGGGACAGGGGGTTTTCTGCTAGCAATCAGCTCCAGCATTTT.

The genes are TRBV4-3 and TRBJ1-2; 8 bases agree with TRBD1. CDR1 LGHNA and CDR2 YSLEER come from the germline V gene. CDR3 length: 15 amino acids. V lost 2 bases, J lost 4 bases, and 6 bases stayed unmatched. CDR3 sequence reads: CASSQTGGSGYGYTF. The DNA of the CDR3 is TGCGCCAGCAGCCAAACAGGGGGTTCCGGCTATGGCTACACCTTC.

Note on this clone: A read error may produce the germline difference seen at one junction end. The chain uses TRBV6-1 and TRBJ1-2, with D perhaps matching TRBD1 (5 bases). Germline CDR1 and CDR2: MNHNS and SASEGT. The CDR3 is 15 amino acids. The DNA for the CDR3 is TGTGCCAGCAGAGAAGGGACCTCCCAACCCTATGGCTACACCTTC. It specifies CASREGTSQPYGYTF.

This chain joins TRBV18 and TRBJ2-7; D might be TRBD2 (6 bases). The CDR3 extends over 18 amino acids. The V gene's germline CDR1 is KGHSH and CDR2 LQKENI. V lost 1 base and J 5 bases, leaving 24 bases between the germline ends. As DNA, the CDR3 is TGTGCCAGCTCACCACGGATACCGGGACTTCCACCTCGTAACGAGCAGTACTTC. Protein: CASSPRIPGLPPRNEQYF.

This sequence joins TRBV30 and TRBJ1-1; a possible D gene is TRBD1 (5 bases). Between the trimmed V and J ends, which lost 4 bases and 5 bases, there was a span of 17 bases. The CDR3 totals 14 residues. CDR1 and CDR2 (germline): GTSNPN, SVGIG (reference sequence). The chain's CDR3 is CAWTERGARTEAFF. The CDR3 DNA follows: TGTGCCTGGACCGAAAGAGGGGCGAGGACTGAAGCTTTCTTT.

The V call is TRBV28, the J call TRBJ1-3; D call uncertain. Germline values: CDR1 MDHEN, CDR2 SYDVKM. V was shortened by 4 bases and J by 2 bases, with 12 bases between the two germline ends. The CDR3 consists of 15 residues. The CDR3 sequence is CASSYPRSTGNTIYF. CDR3 nucleotide sequence: TGTGCCAGCAGTTACCCCCGGAGCACTGGAAACACCATATATTTT.

The chain joins TRBV7-2 to TRBJ1-2; 9 bases are shared with TRBD1. The CDR3 extends over 14 amino acids. Germline-derived CDR1 and CDR2 are SGHTA and FQGNSA. V lost 5 bases to trimming and J lost 5 bases; unmatched junction nucleotides: 6. The CDR3 loop is CASSPGQGKYGYTF. The CDR3 DNA follows: TGTGCCAGCAGCCCAGGACAGGGGAAGTATGGCTACACCTTC.

For this clone: Other DNA sequences in the same sample also yield this CDR3. J is TRBJ1-5 and V is TRBV2; the D is unclear. This CDR3 spans 13 amino acids. Trimming took 6 bases from V and 0 from J, leaving 6 bases between them. Germline-derived CDR1 and CDR2 are SNHLY and FYNNEI. The CDR3 sequence: CASRRDSNQPQHF. The CDR3 bases are TGTGCCAGCAGACGGGATAGCAATCAGCCCCAGCATTTT.

Only a few counts were recorded for this clone. This chain joins TRBV24-1 and TRBJ1-2, with D possibly TRBD1 on 5 matching bases. Trimming took off 2 bases at V and 7 bases at J, with 13 bases between the two ends. This CDR3 region has 14 residues. CDR1 and CDR2 from the germline V gene are KGHDR and SFDVKD. CDR3 bases: TGTGCCACCAGTGATTCGAACCCAGGGAGTGGCTACACCTTC. Its protein is CATSDSNPGSGYTF.